The 2 T cell receptor beta chains below come from one sample, sequenced in a study of neurological immune-mediated disorders. MiXCR was run by TCRdb on the 5' RACE reads, yielding one entry per CDR3 protein. The sample has 36,000 or so distinct CDR3 sequences; approximately 10% are singletons. The sample comprised PBMCs. These receptors originate from a woman aged 30 to 39 with HTLV-1-associated myelopathy (HAM/TSP).

The V and J genes are TRBV7-2 and TRBJ2-1; maybe TRBD2 (6 bases). The CDR3 extends over 17 amino acids. Trimming left V 4 bases short and J 6 bases short, with 22 bases between. CDR1 is SGHTA and CDR2 is FQGNSA in the germline V gene. The chain's CDR3 is CASSSGLVRGRPNEQFF. In DNA form, the CDR3 reads TGTGCCAGCAGCTCAGGCCTCGTGCGGGGAAGACCCAATGAGCAGTTCTTC.

Many counts were recorded for this clonotype. J is TRBJ2-7 and V is TRBV20-1; weak D call: TRBD2 (6 bases). CDR3 size: 12 residues. Germline-derived CDR1 and CDR2 are DFQATT and SNEGSKA (reference sequence). V was shortened by 5 bases and J by 7 bases, with 15 bases between the two germline ends. CDR3 sequence reads: CSAGRLGGEQYF. CDR3 coding DNA: TGCAGTGCTGGAAGACTGGGGGGTGAGCAGTACTTC.